The source of this T cell receptor beta chain is a study of T cells in Graves' hyperthyroidism and ophthalmopathy. CDR3 length: 15 residues. From germline, CDR1 is SGHRS and CDR2 YFSETQ. The V segment lost 4 bases and the J segment 1 base; nucleotides outside the gene matches: 4. Amplified TCR beta CDR3 regions came from RNA transcripts. Researchers ran a first-round RT-PCR on the TCR CDR3 using the HTBI primer set. Using its own MiXCR run on the multiplex PCR reads, TCRdb lists one record per CDR3 protein. The sample has roughly 500,000 distinct CDR3 sequences, about 45% seen once. This sequence originates from an adult woman with Graves' disease, either hyperthyroidism or ophthalmopathy (not recorded which). Specimen: peripheral blood or thyroid tissue (not recorded which). This chain links TRBV5-1 with TRBJ1-5, with 8 bases that match TRBD1. The CDR3 nucleotides read TGCGCCAGCAGCCCAGGGGGCATGAGCAATCAGCCCCAGCATTTT. This gives the protein CASSPGGMSNQPQHF.